This is a list of T cell receptor beta chains from one sample in a study of blood T cell repertoires in COVID-19. Sequencing used immunoSEQ multiplex PCR; TCRdb keeps in-frame clones, though not all of them. The sample yields 380,000 or so clones, roughly 90% seen once. The sequenced sample consisted of PBMCs or T cells enriched from blood (not recorded which). These receptor sequences come from a woman aged 25 to 39 with acute COVID-19. CDR3s include the opening cysteine and the closing phenylalanine or tryptophan. D genes are given only for firm matches. Clone size is shown for a subset of rows, as once, few, many or a class of expanded clone.

d_call,v_call,clone_size,j_call,cdr3_nt,cdr3_aa
TRBD1,TRBV6-1,.,TRBJ1-4,TGTGCCAGCAGTGATAAGGCCGCAGGGGGTTCAGGAAAACTGTTTTTT,CASSDKAAGGSGKLFF
TRBD1,TRBV5-1,.,TRBJ2-1,TGCGCCAGCAGCTTACGGGGACAGGGGGTTTATGAGCAGTTCTTC,CASSLRGQGVYEQFF
.,TRBV10-3,.,TRBJ1-1,TGTGCCATCAGTGAACCCAGGGGACCTGAAGCTTTCTTT,CAISEPRGPEAFF
TRBD1,TRBV5-1,once,TRBJ1-2,TGCGCCAGCAGCTTGCCGACAACAGGGGTCTATGGCTACACCTTC,CASSLPTTGVYGYTF
TRBD1,TRBV24-1,.,TRBJ1-4,TGTGCCACCAGTGAGTCCGGGACAGGGGGTGAAAAACTGTTTTTT,CATSESGTGGEKLFF
TRBD2,TRBV7-2,.,TRBJ2-1,TGTGCCAGCAGCCCGCTAGGGACTAGCGGGGGGGCCTACAATGAGCAGTTCTTC,CASSPLGTSGGAYNEQFF
TRBD1,TRBV3-1/TRBV3-2,.,TRBJ2-4,TGTGCCAGCAGCCAGGCCGGGACAGGTCGGAACATTCAGTACTTC,CASSQAGTGRNIQYF
.,TRBV5-4,once,TRBJ2-2,TGTGCCAGCAGCTTGGAACGGGGGTCGGACACCGGGGAGCTGTTTTTT,CASSLERGSDTGELFF
TRBD1,TRBV15,.,TRBJ1-1,TGTGCCACCAGCCCAGGGGGGAACACTGAAGCTTTCTTT,CATSPGGNTEAFF
.,TRBV2,.,TRBJ2-2,TGTGCCAGCAGTATGAGTAGGGGTTCGGCCGGGGAGCTGTTTTTT,CASSMSRGSAGELFF
.,TRBV24-1,.,TRBJ1-5,TGTGCCACCAGTGATTCCAGGGTAGGAATTTCTCAGCCCCAGCATTTT,CATSDSRVGISQPQHF
.,TRBV5-1,.,TRBJ1-4,TGCGCCAGCAGCTTGGCGGAAGGGGGAAAACTGTTTTTT,CASSLAEGGKLFF
.,TRBV30,.,TRBJ1-6,TGTGCAGCGGACTCCTATAATTCACCCCTCCACTTT,CAADSYNSPLHF
.,TRBV27,.,TRBJ1-2,TGTGCCAGCAGTCCCTTCAGCAGGGTCGTTCATGGCTACACCTTC,CASSPFSRVVHGYTF
.,TRBV7-9,.,TRBJ1-5,TGTGCCAGCAGCTTATCCTTCGGCAGGGAAAAAGGTCAGCCCCAGCATTTT,CASSLSFGREKGQPQHF
TRBD1,TRBV11-2,.,TRBJ2-7,TGTGCCAGCAGGTCGAACAGACAGGGCGACGAGCAGTACTTC,CASRSNRQGDEQYF
TRBD1,TRBV7-8,.,TRBJ2-3,TGTGCCAGCAGCTCCCAGCCCCCCGGGACAGGGGTCACAGATACGCAGTATTTT,CASSSQPPGTGVTDTQYF
.,TRBV5-6,.,TRBJ1-2,TGTGCCAGCAGCTTCTCCTCAGGGGGCTACACCTTC,CASSFSSGGYTF
.,TRBV18,.,TRBJ1-6,TGTGCCAGCTCCACCTCTGTAGGGGTGGCCTCACCCCTCCACTTT,CASSTSVGVASPLHF
.,TRBV10-2,.,TRBJ1-1,TGCGCCAGCCTACTTACTCCCACTGAAGCTTTCTTT,CASLLTPTEAFF
.,TRBV27,.,TRBJ2-2,TGTGCCAGCAGTTTCGGGGTTAACACCGGGGAGCTGTTTTTT,CASSFGVNTGELFF
.,TRBV6-5,.,TRBJ1-2,TGTGCCAGCAGTTATCTGCAGACAGCTCGATCCTATGGCTACACCTTC,CASSYLQTARSYGYTF
TRBD1,TRBV5-1,once,TRBJ1-1,TGCGCCAGCAGCTTTGGACAGGGGAACACTGAAGCTTTCTTT,CASSFGQGNTEAFF
.,TRBV3-1/TRBV3-2,.,TRBJ2-7,TGTGCCAGCAGCCAAGAAATCCCCACTAGGGTGGCCTACGAGCAGTACTTC,CASSQEIPTRVAYEQYF
.,TRBV14,.,TRBJ2-7,TGTGCCAGCAGGCTAACAGGCGATCACTCCTACGAGCAGTACTTC,CASRLTGDHSYEQYF
TRBD1,TRBV7-3,.,TRBJ2-1,TGTGCCAGCAGCCAAAGGACAGGGGGTGAGCAGTTCTTC,CASSQRTGGEQFF
.,TRBV29-1,.,TRBJ2-3,TGCAGCACCGACGGGGGGCGAGGCACAGATACGCAGTATTTT,CSTDGGRGTDTQYF